A single sample gave rise to the 30 T cell receptor beta chains below, sequenced in a study of T-cell reconstitution after alpha-beta-depleted transplantation in children. The authors prepared the TCRbeta library with unique molecular identifiers. Each CDR3 protein gets one entry after TCRdb re-called the PCR reads with MiXCR. The data contain some 440,000 distinct CDR3 sequences, 15% to 20% of them singletons. The sequencing used PBMCs, mostly from graft donor cells, collected 360 days after TCRalphabeta/CD19-depleted stem cell transplant. These receptors were obtained from a boy in the first two years of life who had a stem cell transplant for Wiskott-Aldrich syndrome, so the T cells may come from the graft donor.

The chain combines TRBV12-5 with TRBJ1-1; D perhaps matches TRBD1 (5 bases). CDR3 length: 17 amino acids. Per germline, CDR1 LGHNT and CDR2 FRNRAP. Trimming took 5 bases from V and 2 from J, leaving 21 bases between them. The chain's CDR3 is CASGARLPGTENTEAFF. CDR3 sequence (DNA): TGTGCTAGTGGTGCACGACTCCCCGGGACGGAAAACACTGAAGCTTTCTTT.

This CDR3 is CASSRTSGGTYEQYF. In nucleotides, the CDR3 is TGTGCCAGCAGCCGTACTAGCGGGGGAACCTACGAGCAGTACTTC. The rearrangement uses TRBV6-1 and TRBJ2-7; 11 bases match TRBD2. CDR1 and CDR2 from the germline V gene are MNHNS and SASEGT. This CDR3 has 15 residues. V trimming: 6 bases; J trimming: 2 bases; junction bases outside the gene matches: 6.

The rearrangement joins TRBV6-2 or TRBV6-3 to TRBJ2-2, with 8 bases identical to TRBD2. Germline assignment: CDR1 MNHEY and CDR2 SVGEGT. The CDR3 spans 21 residues. After removal of 2 bases from V and 7 bases from J, the junction contained 24 bases not matched to a gene. The CDR3 sequence is CASSYGGAGGLAFVKSGELFF. The CDR3, as DNA: TGTGCCAGCAGTTACGGGGGGGCGGGCGGACTAGCCTTCGTCAAGAGCGGGGAGCTGTTTTTT.

This clonotype occurred a few times. The rearrangement uses TRBV14 and TRBJ2-7; the D is unclear. Germline values: CDR1 SGHDN, CDR2 FVKESK. The CDR3 totals 12 residues. Trimming shortened V by 1 base and J by 4 bases, and 5 bases separated the two germline ends. The CDR3 region is CASSQVMYEQYF. CDR3 in DNA: TGTGCCAGCAGCCAAGTAATGTACGAGCAGTACTTC.

The chain employs TRBV7-2 and TRBJ1-6; D gene unclear. This CDR3 has 13 residues. Trimming shortened V by 5 bases and J by 10 bases, and 12 bases separated the two germline ends. Germline CDR1 reads SGHTA; CDR2 reads FQGNSA. Here the CDR3 DNA reads TGTGCCAGCAGCAACGGACCCCAATCACCCCTCCACTTT. This encodes CASSNGPQSPLHF.

The rearrangement uses TRBV7-9 and TRBJ2-1; D uncertain. V was shortened by 2 bases and J by 12 bases, with 11 bases between the two germline ends. Germline CDR1 reads SEHNR; CDR2 reads FQNEAQ (reference sequence). The CDR3 is made up of 12 amino acids. The CDR3 loop reads CASSLSTSLQFF. The CDR3 nucleotides read TGTGCCAGCAGCTTATCAACTTCATTGCAGTTCTTC. Full variable domain (rest looked up from reference TRBV7-9 and TRBJ2-1): DTGVSQNPRHKITKRGQNVTFRCDPISEHNRLYWYRQTLGQGPEFLTYFQNEAQLEKSRLLSDRFSAERPKGSFSTLEIQRTEQGDSAMYLCASSLSTSLQFFGPGTRLTVL.

The gene calls are TRBV11-2 and TRBJ2-1, with a possible D match to TRBD2 (6 bases). Germline V lookup: CDR1 SGHAT, CDR2 FQNNGV. V lost 6 bases and J 4 bases, leaving 25 bases between the germline ends. The CDR3 sequence is 18 residues long. CDR3 protein: CASRPAGASGVLYNEQFF. Written as DNA, the CDR3 is TGTGCCAGCAGGCCCGCTGGAGCTTCGGGAGTCCTTTACAATGAGCAGTTCTTC.

V and J are TRBV18 and TRBJ2-7, with 7 positions matching TRBD1. V lost 5 bases, J lost 0 bases, and 16 bases stayed unmatched. The germline V gene has CDR1 KGHSH and CDR2 LQKENI. CDR3 length: 18 residues. CDR3 sequence reads: CASSTQRKDREPSYEQYF. The CDR3 DNA follows: TGTGCCAGCTCAACTCAACGAAAAGACAGGGAACCCTCCTACGAGCAGTACTTC.

Only a few counts were recorded for this clonotype. This chain uses TRBV10-3 with TRBJ1-4, with D unclear. Trimming stripped 0 bases from V and 6 bases from J, with 8 bases between. The CDR3 totals 14 residues. In germline, CDR1 is ENHRY, CDR2 SYGVKD. CDR3: CAISESWTDEKLFF. DNA for the CDR3: TGTGCCATCAGTGAGTCGTGGACGGATGAAAAACTGTTTTTT.

The chain employs TRBV6-5 and TRBJ2-5; 7 bases agree with TRBD2. This CDR3 contains 16 residues. V gave up 2 bases and J gave up 8 bases; unmatched junction bases: 14. Germline assignment: CDR1 MNHEY and CDR2 SVGAGI. As DNA, the CDR3 is TGTGCCAGCAGTTACGGGGCGGGAGACCATCCTAGAACCCAGTACTTC. As protein: CASSYGAGDHPRTQYF.

This clonotype was seen only a few times. The chain carries TRBV12-3 or TRBV12-4 and TRBJ2-3; D remains unclear. This CDR3 spans 13 amino acids. The V end lost 6 bases, the J end lost 5 bases, and 12 bases lay between the germline ends. CDR3: CASSPHSKDTQYF. The CDR3 coding sequence is TGTGCCAGCAGCCCCCATTCTAAAGATACGCAGTATTTT.

This clonotype was recorded a few times. V usage is TRBV9 and J usage is TRBJ2-2; 10 bases align to TRBD2. The V segment lost 0 bases and the J segment 7 bases; nucleotides outside the gene matches: 3. CDR3 length: 15 amino acids. CDR1 and CDR2 (germline): SGDLS, YYNGEE. The CDR3 nucleotides read TGTGCCAGCAGCGTAGGACTAGCGGGCTTCGGGGAGCTGTTTTTT. As protein: CASSVGLAGFGELFF.

A few counts support this clonotype. V usage is TRBV2 and J usage is TRBJ2-7, with D tentatively TRBD1 (6 bases). The CDR3 loop spans 13 amino acids. With 0 bases removed from V and 6 bases from J, the gap between germline ends came to 9 bases. From germline, CDR1 is SNHLY and CDR2 FYNNEI. CDR3 sequence (DNA): TGTGCCAGCAGTGAAGCACAGGGTACCGAGCAGTACTTC. Translating gives CASSEAQGTEQYF.

The table lists this clonotype with a few counts. The chain links TRBV27 to TRBJ2-1; D remains unclear. Germline V lookup: CDR1 MNHEY, CDR2 SMNVEV (reference sequence). The CDR3 spans 16 residues. V gave up 5 bases and J gave up 9 bases, with 23 bases separating them. The CDR3 DNA reads TGTGCCAGCAGTCCCGGTCACTTTGCGGCTGGCAGTGAGCAGTTCTTC. Translation: CASSPGHFAAGSEQFF.

The chain combines TRBV5-1 with TRBJ2-7; 10 positions agree with TRBD1. Germline V gene sequence: CDR1 SGHRS, CDR2 YFSETQ. Trimming at V came to 0 bases and at J to 4 bases, leaving 7 bases not matched to a gene. The CDR3 runs to 16 residues. The CDR3 loop is CASSLAETGGLYEQYF. CDR3 DNA: TGCGCCAGCAGCTTGGCCGAGACAGGGGGCTTATACGAGCAGTACTTC.

This clonotype was observed at least ten times. The chain has TRBV4-3 and TRBJ2-7; tentative D call: TRBD2 (5 bases). The ends were cut back, 0 bases at V and 4 bases at J, with 13 bases in the middle. CDR1 and CDR2 (germline): LGHNA, YSLEER. The CDR3 totals 15 residues. CDR3 sequence reads: CASSQDQPGTYEQYF. Written as DNA, the CDR3 is TGCGCCAGCAGCCAAGATCAGCCGGGAACTTACGAGCAGTACTTC.

The sample holds a few counts of this clonotype. The genes are TRBV5-5 and TRBJ2-1, with TRBD1 matching 8 bases. J was trimmed by 4 bases and V by 5 bases; bases with no gene match: 8. The V gene's germline CDR1 is SGHKS and CDR2 YYEKEE (reference sequence). The CDR3 is 15 amino acids. The DNA for the CDR3 is TGTGCCAGCAGTTCAGGACAGGGACCGTACAATGAGCAGTTCTTC. It is translated as CASSSGQGPYNEQFF.

At least ten counts were recorded for this clonotype. The chain uses TRBV12-3 or TRBV12-4 and TRBJ2-5, with D possibly being TRBD2 (6 bases). Trimming took 5 bases from V and 7 from J, leaving 17 bases between them. The CDR3 runs to 14 residues. The CDR3 loop is CASSLGLSGGTQYF. The CDR3 nucleotides read TGTGCCAGCAGTCTCGGACTAAGTGGCGGGACCCAGTACTTC.

This clonotype was detected only a few times. The chain combines TRBV5-1 with TRBJ2-7; TRBD1 is a possible D gene (6 bases). Germline V gives CDR1 SGHRS, CDR2 YFSETQ. This CDR3 is 17 amino acids long. The V end was cut by 0 bases, the J end by 1 base, with 17 bases between. The CDR3 spells CASSLDLPGAGSYEQYF. The CDR3 DNA reads as TGCGCCAGCAGCTTGGATCTACCAGGGGCGGGTTCCTACGAGCAGTACTTC.

This clonotype was seen more than once but under ten times. J is TRBJ2-1 and V is TRBV29-1; 10 bases fit TRBD2. V lost 7 bases and J lost 9; bases outside the gene matches: 12. CDR3 length: 14 amino acids. Germline V gene data show CDR1 as SQVTM and CDR2 as ANQGSEA. Here the CDR3 reads CSAQLAGFYTEQFF. CDR3 nucleotides: TGCAGCGCCCAACTAGCGGGATTCTATACTGAGCAGTTCTTC.

The V and J genes are TRBV7-2 and TRBJ2-2; 8 bases are shared with TRBD2. The V segment lost 4 bases and the J segment 8 bases; nucleotides outside the gene matches: 9. Germline assignment: CDR1 SGHTA and CDR2 FQGNSA. The CDR3 has 15 residues. The CDR3 loop reads CASSSGTSFLGELFF. In DNA form, the CDR3 reads TGTGCCAGCAGCTCCGGGACTAGTTTTTTAGGGGAGCTGTTTTTT.

J is TRBJ2-1 and V is TRBV4-1; 9 nucleotides agree with TRBD2. The CDR3 sequence is 16 residues long. The ends lost 0 bases at V and 10 bases at J; junction bases unmatched: 10. Germline loops: CDR1 MGHRA, CDR2 YSYEKL. CDR3 sequence: CASSQEPGGGAREQFF. CDR3 sequence (DNA): TGCGCCAGCAGCCAAGAACCGGGCGGGGGGGCACGGGAGCAGTTCTTC.

This clonotype was recorded at least ten times. This chain joins TRBV7-9 and TRBJ2-4; unclear D gene. CDR1 and CDR2 from the germline V gene are SEHNR and FQNEAQ (reference sequence). CDR3 length: 15 residues. The ends were cut back, 4 bases at V and 0 bases at J, with 10 bases in the middle. In DNA form, the CDR3 reads TGTGCCAGCAGCTCCACAGTATTAGCCAAAAACATTCAGTACTTC. Amino acid sequence: CASSSTVLAKNIQYF. The full variable domain, rest sourced from reference TRBV7-9 and TRBJ2-4, is DTGVSQNPRHKITKRGQNVTFRCDPISEHNRLYWYRQTLGQGPEFLTYFQNEAQLEKSRLLSDRFSAERPKGSFSTLEIQRTEQGDSAMYLCASSSTVLAKNIQYFGAGTRLSVL.

The chain links TRBV2 to TRBJ2-6; TRBD1 agrees at 7 bases. CDR3 length: 16 residues. With 6 bases clipped from V and 0 bases from J, the junction kept 5 bases outside the gene matches. Germline V gene data show CDR1 as SNHLY and CDR2 as FYNNEI. The CDR3 loop reads CASRDRTGSGANVLTF. CDR3 bases: TGTGCCAGCAGGGACCGGACAGGCTCTGGGGCCAACGTCCTGACTTTC.

The table lists this clonotype with many counts. V gene TRBV6-2 or TRBV6-3 combines with J gene TRBJ2-7; D unclear. V lost 2 bases to trimming and J lost 13 bases, with 15 bases between them. Germline V gives CDR1 MNHEY, CDR2 SVGEGT. The CDR3 sequence is 12 residues long. CDR3 loop: CASSYPLEYLYF. The CDR3 DNA sequence: TGTGCCAGCAGTTACCCCTTGGAGTACCTCTACTTC.

The rearrangement uses TRBV20-1 and TRBJ2-7; no clear D. The CDR3 runs 13 residues. V was cut by 5 bases and J by 1 base, with 12 bases left in between. CDR1 and CDR2 from the germline V gene are DFQATT and SNEGSKA (reference sequence). The CDR3 DNA follows: TGCAGTGCTGCTACAGCGAATTCCTACGAGCAGTACTTC. It yields the protein CSAATANSYEQYF.

The gene calls are TRBV5-1 and TRBJ2-7; either TRBD1 or TRBD2 may fit D (5 bases each). The CDR3 loop spans 14 amino acids. V was shortened by 5 bases and J by 7 bases, with 19 bases between the two germline ends. Germline values: CDR1 SGHRS, CDR2 YFSETQ. CDR3 region: CASSSPGRPGEQYF. The CDR3 DNA reads as TGCGCCAGCAGTTCACCGGGACGGCCTGGGGAGCAGTACTTC.

J is TRBJ2-7 and V is TRBV6-1, with TRBD1 matching over 9 bases. V was pared by 3 bases and J by 6 bases, with 6 bases of the junction left unmatched. The CDR3 is made up of 14 amino acids. Germline-derived CDR1 and CDR2 are MNHNS and SASEGT. In nucleotides, the CDR3 is TGTGCCAGCAGTGACCTTTACAGGGGGCGCGAGCAGTACTTC. It codes for CASSDLYRGREQYF.

This clonotype has more than one count but fewer than ten. CDR3 sequence reads: CASRSHFSSYNEQFF. CDR3 coding DNA: TGTGCCAGCAGATCTCACTTTAGCTCCTACAATGAGCAGTTCTTC. The chain has TRBV7-2 and TRBJ2-1; D is unresolved. CDR1 SGHTA and CDR2 FQGNSA come from the germline V gene. CDR3 length: 15 amino acids. Trimming cost V 6 bases and J 0 bases, with 12 bases left between them.

This chain connects TRBV4-1 to TRBJ2-7; D possibly matches TRBD1 or TRBD2 (6 bases each). Trimming removed 3 bases at V and 5 bases at J, with 14 bases between. The germline CDR1 and CDR2 sequences are MGHRA and YSYEKL. CDR3 length: 14 amino acids. The CDR3 sequence: CASSQGHRRDEQYF. DNA for the CDR3: TGCGCCAGCAGCCAGGGACACCGGAGGGACGAGCAGTACTTC.